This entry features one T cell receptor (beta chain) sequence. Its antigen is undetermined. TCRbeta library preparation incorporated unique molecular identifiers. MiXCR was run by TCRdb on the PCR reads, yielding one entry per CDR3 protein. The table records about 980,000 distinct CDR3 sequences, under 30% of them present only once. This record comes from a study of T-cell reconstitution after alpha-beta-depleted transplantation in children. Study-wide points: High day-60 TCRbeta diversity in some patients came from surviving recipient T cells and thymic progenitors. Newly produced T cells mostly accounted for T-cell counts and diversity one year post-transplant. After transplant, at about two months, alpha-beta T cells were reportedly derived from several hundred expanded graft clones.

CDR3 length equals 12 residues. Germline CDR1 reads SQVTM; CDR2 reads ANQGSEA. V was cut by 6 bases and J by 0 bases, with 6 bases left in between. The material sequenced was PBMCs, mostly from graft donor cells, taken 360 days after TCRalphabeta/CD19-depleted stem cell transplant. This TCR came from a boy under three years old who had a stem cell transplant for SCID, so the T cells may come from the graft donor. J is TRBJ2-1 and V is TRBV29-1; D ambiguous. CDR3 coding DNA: TGCAGCGTGCACGGCTCCTACAATGAGCAGTTCTTC. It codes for CSVHGSYNEQFF.